The T cell receptor (beta chain) described here comes from a study of T cells after posttransplantation cyclophosphamide. V dropped 4 bases and J dropped 4; count of bases not matched to a gene: 4. Germline CDR1 is SGHRS and CDR2 is YFSETQ. The CDR3 is made up of 13 amino acids. Regarding the study as a whole: TRB overlap between skin or GI tissue T cells and blood was limited. Later post-transplant blood repertoires were often dominated by donor CD8+ memory clones.

Generated by immunoSEQ multiplex PCR, the TCRdb table keeps only in-frame clones and is missing some. The sample includes about 52,000 clones, approximately 94% of them seen just once. This related bone marrow graft donor gave peripheral blood on the day of marrow donation. With respect to this clone: Its antigen is still unknown.

The chain is built from TRBV5-1 and TRBJ1-2; TRBD1 agrees at 7 bases. The origin of this receptor is a woman younger than 45 in good health and a related stem cell transplant donor. Sequencing was performed on PBMCs. The chain's CDR3 is CASSPGTAYGYTF. CDR3 bases: TGCGCCAGCAGCCCCGGGACAGCCTATGGCTACACCTTC.